Here is one T cell receptor beta chain with its context. The target antigen is unknown. This table comes from immunoSEQ multiplex PCR, and its TCRdb copy is limited to in-frame clones, with some not included. This table has 150,000 or so clones, 93% appearing once. This specimen comes from a study of T cell responses to AZD1222 COVID-19 vaccine. The study, taken as a whole, reports: Per reports, nearly half of all spike-specific TCRs target regions that are unmutated in variants. Vaccine-related CD4 TCRs covered spike, predominating at 160-218 and 743-854. The study identified only five to seven AZD1222 recipients as seropositive at baseline.

This TCR came from an adult in good health. The sample in question was peripheral blood, obtained on day 0 of MenACWY control vaccination.

The CDR3 sequence: CASSLSGRLAKNIQYF. The CDR3 region has the DNA TGTGCCAGCAGCTTATCAGGTCGACTAGCCAAAAACATTCAGTACTTC. The chain couples TRBV7-2 to TRBJ2-4; D is unclear. Trimming stripped 2 bases from V and 0 bases from J, with 11 bases between. Germline CDR1 and CDR2: SGHTA and FQGNSA. The length of the CDR3 is 16 residues.